Given below is one T cell receptor beta chain in context. Its antigen remains unidentified. No quality values exist for individual bases; no much larger clone is one base distant. The trial excluded patients who had a history of autoimmune disease or who were on systemic immunosuppression. Peripheral blood for TCR sequencing was collected from all dose cohorts at baseline, on cycle 4 day 1, and on cycle 7 day 1. The samples were drawn from a first-in-human, open-label, multicenter phase I dose-escalation trial of ivuxolimab. Adults with locally advanced or metastatic melanoma, renal cell, hepatocellular, or head and neck squamous cell carcinoma were enrolled in the trial. Before TCR sequencing, CD4+ and CD8+ T cells were separately sorted from peripheral blood. This entry belongs to a study of OX40 agonist ivuxolimab in advanced cancers. General notes on the study: Ivuxolimab, which targeted the costimulatory receptor OX40 (CD134), was an agonistic, fully human IgG2 monoclonal antibody. Three dose-escalation patients achieved partial responses, one with hepatocellular carcinoma and two with cutaneous melanoma. The paper covers the monotherapy dose-escalation part of the phase I ivuxolimab trial, which included N ≈ 50 patients. Intravenous ivuxolimab was administered to patients every 2 weeks at six dose levels: 0.01, 0.1, 0.3, 1.5, 3 and 10 mg/kg. The dose-escalation cohort was about 87% male with a mean age of roughly 62 years, ranging from roughly 20 to 80. Of the approximately 54 dose-escalation patients, hepatocellular carcinoma was present in 19, melanoma in around 15, renal cell carcinoma in 9 and head and neck cancer in 9. Prior anti-PD-1, anti-PD-L1 or anti-CTLA-4 therapy was permitted, and checkpoint inhibitors had been received by under 50% of dose-escalation patients. Peripheral TCRbeta sequencing aimed to test whether ivuxolimab altered TCR sequence diversity and caused clonal T-cell expansion. Beyond this particular receptor, the publication reports: After ivuxolimab, CD8+ T cells had more expanded clones than CD4+ T cells on average. At doses from 0.1 to 3.0 mg/kg, clonal expansion was seen in both CD4+ and CD8+ blood T cells between baseline and week 6. Low levels of normalized T-cell clonal expansion were also seen in some patients who did not respond. The antigen specificity of the clonally expanded peripheral T cells was not determined. In partial responders in the 0.1-3.0 mg/kg groups, normalized peripheral clonal expansion was found to be among the lowest, especially among CD8+ T cells.

Clipping removes 6 bases from V and 3 bases from J, with 7 as the unmatched junction base count. The CDR3 spans 15 residues, from the cysteine through the phenylalanine. The CDR3 DNA has 45 bases and is translated from base 1. The germline V gene provides CDR1 ENHRY and CDR2 SYGVKD. To sequence the TCRbeta CDR3 region, genomic DNA was isolated from the sorted cells. TCRbeta CDR3 regions were sequenced using the immunoSEQ Assay. Drawn from immuneACCESS, this table holds only the in-frame rearrangements with V and J called that TCRdb kept. Clones are partly lost; checked studies trace under half to an unresolved V gene and leave the rest unexplained. This sample gives some 50,000 clones in total; 83% of them show up just once. The ten largest clonotypes hold approximately 3% of the sample.

Sequenced here: CD4+ or CD8+ T cells sorted from blood, sampled in a trial of the OX40 agonist ivuxolimab. The rearranged chain carries TRBV10-3 and TRBJ2-1; TRBD1 aligns with 8 central bases. The receptor was derived from an adult with an advanced solid tumor such as melanoma, head and neck, liver or kidney cancer. The CDR3 reads CAIRGARGLYNEQFF. The bases are TGTGCCATCAGAGGCGCCAGGGGGCTCTACAATGAGCAGTTCTTC.